The 27 T cell receptor beta chains below all came from one sample that was sequenced in a study of blood T cell repertoires in COVID-19. Assay used: immunoSEQ multiplex PCR; TCRdb lists only in-frame clones, some missing. The data contain some 100,000 clones, around nine tenths of them singletons. The sequenced sample consisted of peripheral blood. The receptors derive from a man aged 70-80 years with acute or convalescent COVID-19.

V and J are TRBV6-1 and TRBJ2-1; D gene ambiguous. Deletions cut 1 base from V and 5 bases from J, with 6 bases between. The CDR3 has 13 residues. Germline V CDR1 and CDR2: MNHNS, SASEGT. In DNA, the CDR3 is TGTGCCAGCAGTGAAGGCGTAAACAATGAGCAGTTCTTC. Translating it yields CASSEGVNNEQFF.

CDR3 loop: CASSMDRTNTEAFF. The DNA for the CDR3 is TGTGCCAGCTCCATGGACAGGACGAACACTGAAGCTTTCTTT. V gene TRBV18 combines with J gene TRBJ1-1; 7 nucleotides match TRBD1. CDR1 and CDR2 from the germline V gene are KGHSH and LQKENI. J was trimmed by 1 base and V by 6 bases; bases with no gene match: 5. The CDR3 is 14 amino acids.

V is TRBV3-1 (or the pseudogene TRBV3-2) and J is TRBJ1-5, with TRBD1 as a possible D gene (5 bases). This CDR3 has 13 amino acids. The germline CDR1 and CDR2 sequences are LGHDT and YNNKEL (reference sequence). Between the trimmed V and J ends, which lost 5 bases and 6 bases, there was a span of 11 bases. CDR3 region: CASSNQGGQPQHF. The CDR3 DNA is TGTGCCAGCAGCAACCAGGGAGGTCAGCCCCAGCATTTT.

J is TRBJ1-2 and V is TRBV7-9; 11 bases line up with TRBD1. Germline CDR1 and CDR2: SEHNR and FQNEAQ (reference sequence). The CDR3 spans 15 residues. V lost 6 bases, J lost 5 bases, and 8 bases stayed unmatched. The CDR3 DNA is TGTGCCAGCAGTTCCACCGGGACAGGGGGGTATGGCTACACCTTC. Translation: CASSSTGTGGYGYTF.

The V gene is TRBV7-2, the J gene TRBJ1-1; unclear D gene. The V gene's germline CDR1 is SGHTA and CDR2 FQGNSA. Trimming pared 1 base from V and 0 bases from J, leaving 9 bases between. The CDR3 length is 15 residues. CDR3 nucleotide sequence: TGTGCCAGCAGCTTAGTGCGGCAGATGAACACTGAAGCTTTCTTT. As protein: CASSLVRQMNTEAFF.

The gene calls are TRBV7-9 and TRBJ1-2, with a possible D match to TRBD1 (5 bases). The CDR3 has 14 amino acids. Looked up from germline, CDR1 is SEHNR and CDR2 is FQNEAQ (reference sequence). V lost 6 bases to trimming and J lost 4 bases, with 15 bases between them. The CDR3 loop reads CASSLGGDSYGYTF. The DNA of the CDR3 is TGTGCCAGCAGTCTTGGAGGGGACTCCTATGGCTACACCTTC. Drawing the rest from reference TRBV7-9 and TRBJ1-2, the complete variable domain is DTGVSQNPRHKITKRGQNVTFRCDPISEHNRLYWYRQTLGQGPEFLTYFQNEAQLEKSRLLSDRFSAERPKGSFSTLEIQRTEQGDSAMYLCASSLGGDSYGYTFGSGTRLTVV.

V usage is TRBV27 and J usage is TRBJ2-3, with D perhaps TRBD2 (6 bases). This CDR3 contains 13 residues. Per the germline V gene, CDR1 is MNHEY and CDR2 is SMNVEV (reference sequence). The V gene lost 8 bases and the J gene lost 1 base, with 10 bases spanning the gap. CDR3 bases: TGTGCCAGCGGAGGGGCGGGCACAGATACGCAGTATTTT. Protein product: CASGGAGTDTQYF.

The V and J genes are TRBV19 and TRBJ1-1; TRBD1 aligns across 9 bases. Trimming removed 6 bases from V and 0 bases from J; junction bases left unmatched: 11. Germline V gives CDR1 LNHDA, CDR2 SQIVND (reference sequence). The CDR3 length is 17 residues. CDR3: CASSLTGTGRMNTEAFF. CDR3 nucleotide sequence: TGTGCCAGTAGCCTCACCGGGACAGGGAGGATGAACACTGAAGCTTTCTTT.

V is TRBV27 and J is TRBJ1-2, with D perhaps matching TRBD1 (5 bases). The V end lost 4 bases, the J end lost 7 bases, and 10 bases lay between the germline ends. The CDR3 is 12 amino acids. Germline assignment: CDR1 MNHEY and CDR2 SMNVEV (reference sequence). The CDR3: CASSSAGSGYTF. CDR3 coding DNA: TGTGCCAGCAGTTCCGCAGGGTCTGGCTACACCTTC.

This clone was detected only a few times. CDR3 bases: TGTGCCAGCAGGAATCCGACAGGGAGGACTGAAGCTTTCTTT. Encoded protein: CASRNPTGRTEAFF. The rearrangement uses TRBV7-9 and TRBJ1-1, with 7 bases aligning to TRBD1. This CDR3 region has 14 residues. Germline trimming cut 6 bases from V and 5 bases from J; bases unmatched to any gene: 9. Germline V gives CDR1 SEHNR, CDR2 FQNEAQ (reference sequence). The full variable domain, completed using reference TRBV7-9 and TRBJ1-1, is DTGVSQNPRHKITKRGQNVTFRCDPISEHNRLYWYRQTLGQGPEFLTYFQNEAQLEKSRLLSDRFSAERPKGSFSTLEIQRTEQGDSAMYLCASRNPTGRTEAFFGQGTRLTVV.

V usage is TRBV6-2 or TRBV6-3 and J usage is TRBJ2-7; D is unclear. V was clipped by 5 bases and J by 2 bases, with 19 bases between them. Germline values: CDR1 MNHEY, CDR2 SVGEGT. The CDR3 covers 16 residues. CDR3 nucleotides: TGTGCCAGCAGTCCACCCAGGAAGTTTGGTACCTACGAGCAGTACTTC. It codes for CASSPPRKFGTYEQYF.

V is TRBV5-1 and J is TRBJ1-2; possible D gene TRBD1, 5 bases. Between the trimmed V and J ends, which lost 3 bases and 4 bases, there was a span of 19 bases. The CDR3 has 16 amino acids. Germline CDR1 SGHRS, CDR2 YFSETQ. The chain's CDR3 is CASSSLFGGSTYGYTF. As DNA, the CDR3 is TGCGCCAGCAGCTCACTCTTCGGGGGTAGCACCTATGGCTACACCTTC.

The gene calls are TRBV28 and TRBJ1-1; 7 bases match TRBD1. The V gene's germline CDR1 is MDHEN and CDR2 SYDVKM. V was pared by 5 bases and J by 1 base, with 7 bases of the junction left unmatched. This CDR3 comprises 15 residues. The CDR3 sequence: CASSPPTGPNTEAFF. The CDR3 nucleotides are TGTGCCAGCAGTCCACCGACAGGGCCGAACACTGAAGCTTTCTTT.

A word on this clone: This CDR3 is also generated by other DNA sequences in the sample. The chain recombines TRBV14 with TRBJ1-1; D is ambiguous. Germline values: CDR1 SGHDN, CDR2 FVKESK. There are 13 residues in the CDR3. V lost 4 bases, J lost 0 bases, and 6 bases lay in between. For the CDR3, the DNA is TGTGCCAGCAGCCTGAACATGAACACTGAAGCTTTCTTT. Amino acid sequence: CASSLNMNTEAFF.

The rearrangement links TRBV3-1 (or the pseudogene TRBV3-2) to TRBJ1-2, with D tentatively TRBD1 (6 bases). The germline V gene encodes CDR1 LGHDT and CDR2 YNNKEL (reference sequence). This CDR3 has 13 amino acids. Trimming shortened V by 1 base and J by 8 bases, and 11 bases separated the two germline ends. CDR3 sequence: CASSQVSGTGYTF. The CDR3 coding sequence is TGTGCCAGCAGCCAAGTCTCCGGGACAGGCTACACCTTC.

The V and J genes are TRBV18 and TRBJ1-1, with TRBD1 matching over 9 bases. CDR1 is KGHSH and CDR2 is LQKENI in the germline V gene. The J segment lost 1 base and the V segment lost 6 bases, leaving 6 bases of the junction unmatched. This CDR3 spans 15 amino acids. CDR3 region: CASSKGQGSNTEAFF. Written as DNA, the CDR3 is TGTGCCAGCTCGAAGGGACAGGGCTCGAACACTGAAGCTTTCTTT.

This rearrangement joins TRBV15 to TRBJ1-6; the D is unclear. Germline assignment: CDR1 LNHNV and CDR2 YYDKDF (reference sequence). The CDR3 is 15 residues long. Trimming cost V 3 bases and J 6 bases, with 12 bases left between them. The CDR3 DNA reads TGTGCCACCAGCAGCTGGAGGGTAGTTAATTCACCCCTCCACTTT. It encodes CATSSWRVVNSPLHF.

The V and J genes are TRBV4-2 and TRBJ1-6, with unresolved D. CDR1 is LGHNA, CDR2 YNFKEQ, per germline. CDR3 length equals 14 residues. V lost 0 bases to trimming and J lost 8 bases, with 8 bases between them. DNA for the CDR3: TGTGCCAGCAGCCAAGATCGCCGGGATTCACCCCTCCACTTT. Its translation: CASSQDRRDSPLHF.

The chain carries TRBV28 and TRBJ1-2; unclear D gene. Germline CDR1 MDHEN, CDR2 SYDVKM. This CDR3 region has 11 residues. The CDR3 DNA reads as TGTGGTTCCAATTCTAACTATGGCTACACCTTC. It codes for CGSNSNYGYTF.

The chain has TRBV19 and TRBJ1-1, with D unresolved. The V end lost 1 base, the J end lost 1 base, and 10 bases lay between the germline ends. Per the germline V gene, CDR1 is LNHDA and CDR2 is SQIVND (reference sequence). There are 15 residues in the CDR3. The CDR3 is CASSIVVRRNTEAFF. The CDR3 DNA follows: TGTGCCAGTAGTATAGTTGTTAGGAGGAACACTGAAGCTTTCTTT.

This clone was counted once. This rearrangement joins TRBV29-1 to TRBJ1-1; possibly TRBD1 for D (5 bases). The germline V gene has CDR1 SQVTM and CDR2 ANQGSEA. Trimming took 6 bases from V and 5 from J, leaving 19 bases between them. This CDR3 comprises 14 residues. The CDR3 sequence is CSVGGTLEQTEAFF. For the CDR3, the DNA is TGCAGCGTCGGTGGGACTTTAGAACAAACTGAAGCTTTCTTT.

The chain employs TRBV28 and TRBJ1-1; a possible D gene is TRBD1 (6 bases). The CDR3 extends over 13 amino acids. Germline CDR1 MDHEN, CDR2 SYDVKM. Trimming removed 10 bases from V and 0 bases from J, with 12 bases in between. CDR3 region: CATVTGMNTEAFF. CDR3 DNA sequence: TGTGCCACCGTGACAGGAATGAACACTGAAGCTTTCTTT.

The chain has TRBV6-2 or TRBV6-3 and TRBJ1-5; no firm D call. Germline loops: CDR1 MNHEY, CDR2 SVGEGT. Trimming took 4 bases from V and 9 from J, leaving 16 bases between them. This CDR3 is built from 14 residues. CDR3 sequence reads: CASSFPTTPRPQHF. The CDR3 bases are TGTGCCAGCAGTTTCCCGACTACCCCGCGGCCCCAGCATTTT.

The chain joins TRBV6-1 to TRBJ1-2; 9 nucleotides line up with TRBD1. V trimming: 3 bases; J trimming: 5 bases; junction bases outside the gene matches: 7. The CDR3 is 15 residues long. The germline V gene has CDR1 MNHNS and CDR2 SASEGT. The CDR3 DNA sequence: TGTGCCAGCAGTGATTCCCCGACAGGGGGTTATGGCTACACCTTC. Amino acid sequence: CASSDSPTGGYGYTF.

The chain recombines TRBV3-1 (or the pseudogene TRBV3-2) with TRBJ1-1, with unresolved D. The CDR3 sequence is 14 residues long. V lost 2 bases and J lost 4, with 11 bases in between. CDR1 and CDR2 (germline): LGHDT, YNNKEL (reference sequence). This CDR3 is CASSQRGRLTEAFF. As DNA, the CDR3 is TGTGCCAGCAGCCAAAGAGGGAGACTCACTGAAGCTTTCTTT.

The chain recombines TRBV23-1 with TRBJ1-4; D ambiguous. TRBV23-1 is treated as an ORF (open reading frame) with a function not yet certain. The CDR3 spans 15 residues. V lost 0 bases and J lost 4, with 9 bases in between. CDR3 in DNA: TGCGCCAGCAGTCAATCGGAGGCTATTAATGAAAAACTGTTTTTT. It encodes CASSQSEAINEKLFF.

The chain links TRBV10-2 to TRBJ2-5; no clear D. V gave up 2 bases and J gave up 7 bases, with 8 bases separating them. The CDR3 is 12 amino acids. Germline-derived CDR1 and CDR2 are WSHSY and SAAADI. The CDR3: CASSESAGTQYF. The CDR3, as DNA: TGCGCCAGCAGTGAGAGTGCCGGGACCCAGTACTTC.